This TCR beta chain was sequenced in a study of shared clonotypes between healthy human individuals. In regard to this clone: Antigen unknown.

CDR3 size: 15 residues. Trimming stripped 5 bases from V and 6 bases from J, with 14 bases between. The germline V gene has CDR1 LNHDA and CDR2 SQIVND (reference sequence). General observations from the study: Only a few donors were included, so the genetic and exposure-history diversity represented was limited. Sequencing depth was expected to affect clonotype sharing among donors. Some clonotypes were shared by all four sorted-subset donors, while others were not shared. The non-shared ones had lower generation probabilities than the shared ones.

An even split of each subset's genomic DNA across several immunoSEQ plates was performed. Profiled with immunoSEQ multiplex PCR; TCRdb holds only in-frame clones, not every one. The sample carries 2.5 million or so clones, roughly 92% recorded once. The sequence came from a man aged 18 to 30 in good health. This chain joins TRBV19 and TRBJ1-6; D might be TRBD1 (5 bases). Sequenced input: naive CD4+ T cells sorted from blood. The subset is: CD45RA+ positively selected. This CDR3 is CASSSTALINSPLHF. The DNA for the CDR3 is TGTGCCAGTAGTTCGACAGCGCTTATTAATTCACCCCTCCACTTT.